This TCR beta chain was observed in a study of OX40 agonist ivuxolimab in advanced cancers. Some background on the complete study: Ivuxolimab was a fully human IgG2 agonistic monoclonal antibody targeting the costimulatory receptor OX40 (CD134). Intravenous ivuxolimab was administered to patients every 2 weeks at six dose levels: 0.01, 0.1, 0.3, 1.5, 3 and 10 mg/kg. Among the approximately 50 dose-escalation patients, some 19 had hepatocellular carcinoma, roughly 15 melanoma, 9 renal cell carcinoma and 9 head and neck cancer. A male proportion of almost 85% and a mean age of 60 years, ranging from 23 to 79, were recorded for the dose-escalation cohort. Prior anti-PD-1, anti-PD-L1 or anti-CTLA-4 therapy was permitted, and about two fifths of dose-escalation patients had received checkpoint inhibitors. Three dose-escalation patients achieved partial responses, one with hepatocellular carcinoma and two with cutaneous melanoma. The purpose of peripheral TCRbeta sequencing was to test whether ivuxolimab changed TCR sequence diversity and led to clonal T-cell expansion. The monotherapy dose-escalation portion (N ≈ 50 patients) of the phase I ivuxolimab trial is reported in the paper.

General findings and caveats noted by the study authors: After ivuxolimab, more expanded clones were found on average in CD8+ T cells than in CD4+ T cells. The antigen specificity of the peripheral T cells that underwent clonal expansion was not determined. At doses of 0.1 to 3.0 mg/kg, clonal expansion of both CD4+ and CD8+ T cells in blood was seen between baseline and week 6. Low levels of normalized T-cell clonal expansion were also seen in some nonresponding patients. In the 0.1-3.0 mg/kg groups, partial responders had among the lowest normalized peripheral clonal expansion, particularly in CD8+ T cells.

Patients with autoimmune disease history or receiving systemic immunosuppression were excluded from the trial. Peripheral blood for TCR sequencing was collected from all dose cohorts at baseline, on cycle 4 day 1, and on cycle 7 day 1. Samples were obtained from an open-label, multicenter, first-in-human phase I dose-escalation trial of ivuxolimab. Adults with locally advanced or metastatic melanoma, renal cell, hepatocellular, or head and neck squamous cell carcinoma were enrolled in the trial. CD4+ and CD8+ T cells were sorted separately from peripheral blood before TCR sequencing. On this clone: The target of this receptor is not known. No much larger clonotype is one base removed from it; base qualities were not supplied.

Genomic DNA was extracted from sorted cells for sequencing of the TCRbeta CDR3 region. The immunoSEQ Assay was used for sequencing of TCRbeta CDR3 regions. TCRdb obtained this table from immuneACCESS and retained in-frame rearrangements with V and J assigned. These tables miss some clones; where compared with another copy, unresolved V genes account for less than half of the shortfall, and the remainder is unexplained. Counted in this sample were fewer than 130,000 clones; roughly 90% of them appeared once. 0.25% to 0.3% of the sample comes from the top ten. At the junction V is shortened by 0 bases and J by 4 bases; bases outside the gene matches: 9. From its cysteine to its phenylalanine, the CDR3 spans 16 amino acids. Only CDR3 DNA is held: 48 bases, read in frame from base 1. The germline V gene encodes CDR1 SGHNT and CDR2 YYREEE (reference sequence).

The sample in question was CD4+ or CD8+ T cells sorted from blood, obtained in a trial of the OX40 agonist ivuxolimab. The sequence links TRBV5-4 to TRBJ1-2; 7 of the junction bases match TRBD1. This receptor was identified in an adult with an advanced solid tumor such as melanoma, head and neck, liver or kidney cancer. The DNA sequence follows: TGTGCCAGCAGCTTGGGGAACAGGGGCCGGGGCTATGGCTACACCTTC. This is translated as CASSLGNRGRGYGYTF.